One and the same sample provided the 26 T cell receptor beta chains below, sequenced in a study of beta chain features in type 1 diabetes. The study's findings and limits: In all four CD4+ subsets, TCRB CDR3 length was significantly, moderately reduced in type 1 diabetes.

Every isolated RNA sample was fully reverse transcribed, so sequencing captured expressed TCRB transcripts. The repertoire was sequenced with immunoSEQ multiplex PCR; TCRdb's copy has only in-frame clones and lacks some. The sample has around 240,000 clones; approximately 16% are singletons. Which antigens these TCRs recognize remains unknown. The material sequenced was naive CD4+ T cells from blood. The receptors come from a man younger than 40 with type 1 diabetes.

V usage is TRBV4-2 and J usage is TRBJ1-5; a possible D gene is TRBD1 (6 bases). CDR3 length: 12 amino acids. The germline gives CDR1 LGHNA, CDR2 YNFKEQ. V lost 8 bases and J lost 4, with 9 bases in between. CDR3 in DNA: TGTGCCAGCCAGAGGGGGAATCAGCCCCAGCATTTT. Protein: CASQRGNQPQHF.

The chain couples TRBV4-1 to TRBJ2-7; 10 nucleotides align to TRBD2. This CDR3 region has 17 residues. V trimming: 0 bases; J trimming: 3 bases; junction bases outside the gene matches: 8. From germline, CDR1 is MGHRA and CDR2 YSYEKL. As DNA, the CDR3 is TGCGCCAGCAGCCAAGATGAGGCTAGCGGGAGAATCTACGAGCAGTACTTC. Translation: CASSQDEASGRIYEQYF.

This clone came up a few times. The chain couples TRBV14 to TRBJ2-1; maybe TRBD2 (5 bases). V lost 3 bases to trimming and J lost 4 bases, with 13 bases between them. CDR3 length: 15 residues. From germline, CDR1 is SGHDN and CDR2 FVKESK. CDR3 coding DNA: TGTGCCAGCAGCCAGGGTCGGGATCGGTACAATGAGCAGTTCTTC. Its protein product is CASSQGRDRYNEQFF.

This clone occurred a few times. This chain links TRBV10-3 with TRBJ2-4; D is possibly TRBD2 (5 bases). The V end was cut by 3 bases, the J end by 13 bases, with 10 bases between. The germline CDR1 and CDR2 sequences are ENHRY and SYGVKD. The CDR3 runs 11 residues. The CDR3 region is CAISDPGIQYF. In nucleotides, the CDR3 is TGTGCCATCAGTGACCCCGGGATCCAGTACTTC.

A note on this clone: At the DNA level, this CDR3 is encoded by other sequences in the same sample as well. The V and J genes are TRBV2 and TRBJ2-5; 12 bases line up with TRBD2. Germline values: CDR1 SNHLY, CDR2 FYNNEI. With V trimmed by 6 bases and J by 4 bases, 0 bases remained unmatched. The CDR3 contains 13 residues. In nucleotides, the CDR3 is TGTGCCAGCAGGGGACTAGCGGGAGAGACCCAGTACTTC. Its translation is CASRGLAGETQYF.

The rearrangement uses TRBV28 and TRBJ2-1, with 8 bases identical to TRBD2. The CDR3 runs 14 residues. The germline CDR1 and CDR2 sequences are MDHEN and SYDVKM. Trimming cost V 5 bases and J 5 bases; bases outside gene matches: 5. As DNA, the CDR3 is TGTGCCAGCAGTCCGTACGGGAGGGACAATGAGCAGTTCTTC. Amino acids: CASSPYGRDNEQFF.

This clone was detected only a few times. The V call is TRBV30, the J call TRBJ1-5; maybe TRBD1 (5 bases). Germline CDR1 is GTSNPN and CDR2 is SVGIG (reference sequence). There are 14 residues in the CDR3. V was shortened by 4 bases and J by 3 bases, with 13 bases between the two germline ends. DNA for the CDR3: TGTGCCTGGACCACCGGGGGGTCCAATCAGCCCCAGCATTTT. Its translation: CAWTTGGSNQPQHF. Based on the CDR3 plus reference TRBV30 and TRBJ1-5, the full variable domain is SQTIHQWPATLVQPVGSPLSLECTVEGTSNPNLYWYRQAAGRGLQLLFYSVGIGQISSEVPQNLSASRPQDRQFILSSKKLLLSDSGFYLCAWTTGGSNQPQHFGDGTRLSIL.

This clone has just a few counts. The rearrangement joins TRBV13 to TRBJ2-1; 9 bases are a match to TRBD2. The ends lost 0 bases at V and 0 bases at J; junction bases unmatched: 6. Looked up from germline, CDR1 is PRHDT and CDR2 is FYEKMQ (reference sequence). This CDR3 has 18 residues. CDR3 DNA sequence: TGTGCCAGCAGCTTAGGAGGCCTAGCGGGGAACTCCTACAATGAGCAGTTCTTC. Translation: CASSLGGLAGNSYNEQFF. Looking up the rest from reference TRBV13 and TRBJ2-1 gives the full variable domain: AAGVIQSPRHLIKEKRETATLKCYPIPRHDTVYWYQQGPGQDPQFLISFYEKMQSDKGSIPDRFSAQQFSDYHSELNMSSLELGDSALYFCASSLGGLAGNSYNEQFFGPGTRLTVL.

The V gene is TRBV7-9, the J gene TRBJ2-1, with a tentative D call TRBD2 (5 bases). Germline lookup yields CDR1 SEHNR and CDR2 FQNEAQ (reference sequence). V lost 0 bases, J lost 9 bases, and 18 bases lay in between. This CDR3 region has 16 residues. This chain's CDR3 is CASSLADSSYGFEQFF. The CDR3 DNA sequence: TGTGCCAGCAGCTTAGCGGACTCTAGCTATGGGTTTGAGCAGTTCTTC.

This clone appeared a few times. This sequence joins TRBV5-1 and TRBJ2-1; D gene unclear. CDR3 length: 15 residues. V was trimmed by 0 bases and J by 0 bases, leaving 7 bases between them. The germline CDR1 and CDR2 sequences are SGHRS and YFSETQ. CDR3 sequence (DNA): TGCGCCAGCAGCTTGGCCTCGAGCTCCTACAATGAGCAGTTCTTC. It yields the protein CASSLASSSYNEQFF.

This clone occurred a few times. CDR3 region: CSARDSYGYTF. In DNA form, the CDR3 reads TGCAGTGCGAGGGACTCCTATGGCTACACCTTC. The V call is TRBV20-1, the J call TRBJ1-2, with D possibly TRBD1 on 5 matching bases. The CDR3 is made up of 11 amino acids. The V gene lost 6 bases and the J gene lost 4 bases, with 9 bases spanning the gap. CDR1 is DFQATT, CDR2 SNEGSKA, per germline (reference sequence).

The rearrangement links TRBV29-1 to TRBJ2-1, with 9 nucleotides matching TRBD1. J gave up 5 bases and V 5 bases, and 19 bases lay outside the gene matches. This CDR3 is 18 amino acids long. In germline, CDR1 is SQVTM, CDR2 ANQGSEA. The CDR3 here is CSVRGQGRSHRGDNEQFF. The CDR3 DNA follows: TGCAGCGTTAGGGGACAGGGCAGATCTCACCGGGGGGACAATGAGCAGTTCTTC.

This clone was found a few times. The rearrangement links TRBV29-1 to TRBJ2-3; D may be TRBD1 (6 bases). V was trimmed by 7 bases and J by 2 bases, leaving 13 bases between them. Germline-derived CDR1 and CDR2 are SQVTM and ANQGSEA. CDR3 length: 13 amino acids. The DNA of the CDR3 is TGCAGCGCCAGGGGAAGGGTCACAGATACGCAGTATTTT. This gives the protein CSARGRVTDTQYF.

This chain uses TRBV7-2 with TRBJ2-7, with a possible D match to TRBD2 (5 bases). This CDR3 is 13 amino acids long. V lost 0 bases and J 5 bases, leaving 8 bases between the germline ends. Looked up from germline, CDR1 is SGHTA and CDR2 is FQGNSA. CDR3 DNA sequence: TGTGCCAGCAGCTTAGCGGGAGTTCACGAGCAGTACTTC. It yields the protein CASSLAGVHEQYF.

A few counts support this clone. This chain uses TRBV28 with TRBJ1-2; 10 bases align to TRBD1. With V trimmed by 3 bases and J by 6 bases, 1 base remained unmatched. The V gene's germline CDR1 is MDHEN and CDR2 SYDVKM. The CDR3 loop spans 13 amino acids. Here the CDR3 reads CASSLTGGDGYTF. In DNA, the CDR3 is TGTGCCAGCAGTTTGACAGGGGGCGATGGCTACACCTTC.

The chain is built from TRBV7-9 and TRBJ2-7; 8 nucleotides match TRBD2. Germline CDR1 and CDR2: SEHNR and FQNEAQ (reference sequence). The V gene end was trimmed by 3 bases and the J gene end by 4 bases; junction bases not matched to a gene: 5. The CDR3 runs to 14 residues. The CDR3 DNA is TGTGCCAGCAGCTTCCTAGCGGGTTCTTACGAGCAGTACTTC. Translating it yields CASSFLAGSYEQYF.

V gene TRBV14 combines with J gene TRBJ2-3; D is uncertain. The CDR3 has 12 amino acids. V lost 5 bases to trimming and J lost 0 bases, with 3 bases between them. From germline, CDR1 is SGHDN and CDR2 FVKESK. CDR3 loop: CASSFSTDTQYF. CDR3 sequence (DNA): TGTGCCAGCAGCTTCAGCACAGATACGCAGTATTTT.

The V gene is TRBV29-1, the J gene TRBJ1-2; D is uncertain. The CDR3 has 14 residues. V gave up 7 bases and J gave up 8 bases, with 23 bases separating them. The germline gives CDR1 SQVTM, CDR2 ANQGSEA. The CDR3 protein is CSASATTRSLGYTF. The CDR3 bases are TGCAGCGCCTCTGCTACTACGAGATCCCTGGGCTACACCTTC.

This chain links TRBV11-2 with TRBJ2-1, with 7 bases identical to TRBD2. The germline gives CDR1 SGHAT, CDR2 FQNNGV. The CDR3 runs 14 residues. V lost 4 bases, J lost 6 bases, and 6 bases stayed unmatched. CDR3 DNA: TGTGCCAGCAGCTCCCTAGCGGCCTTCAATGAGCAGTTCTTC. Translating gives CASSSLAAFNEQFF.

This chain's CDR3 is CASSPGEFNEQFF. The CDR3, as DNA: TGTGCCAGCTCACCGGGGGAATTCAATGAGCAGTTCTTC. This chain joins TRBV18 and TRBJ2-1; D possibly matches TRBD1 or TRBD2 (5 bases each). The CDR3 loop spans 13 amino acids. The V and J ends lost 3 bases and 6 bases respectively, with 9 bases between them. Germline-derived CDR1 and CDR2 are KGHSH and LQKENI.

This clone has only a few counts. J is TRBJ2-3 and V is TRBV7-2; either TRBD1 or TRBD2 may supply D (6 bases each). This CDR3 comprises 14 residues. The V gene lost 5 bases and the J gene lost 4 bases, with 13 bases spanning the gap. Germline values: CDR1 SGHTA, CDR2 FQGNSA. This CDR3 is CASSAQGGADTQYF. CDR3 DNA sequence: TGTGCCAGCAGCGCACAGGGAGGTGCAGATACGCAGTATTTT. Supplemented by reference TRBV7-2 and TRBJ2-3, the full variable domain reads GAGVSQSPSNKVTEKGKDVELRCDPISGHTALYWYRQSLGQGLEFLIYFQGNSAPDKSGLPSDRFSAERTGGSVSTLTIQRTQQEDSAVYLCASSAQGGADTQYFGPGTRLTVL.

This clone was observed a handful of times. The rearrangement links TRBV10-3 to TRBJ1-1; TRBD1 matches 7 bases. Germline V gene sequence: CDR1 ENHRY, CDR2 SYGVKD. CDR3 length: 15 residues. Unmatched junction bases numbered 5, after V lost 0 bases and J lost 4 bases. The DNA for the CDR3 is TGTGCCATCAGTGAGTCGAAAACAGGGGTCACTGAAGCTTTCTTT. Its protein product is CAISESKTGVTEAFF.

V is TRBV30 and J is TRBJ1-2; D is uncertain. This CDR3 contains 13 residues. The V end was cut by 3 bases, the J end by 8 bases, with 16 bases between. CDR1 and CDR2 (germline): GTSNPN, SVGIG (reference sequence). The CDR3: CAWRAGEGKGYTF. CDR3 DNA: TGTGCCTGGAGGGCCGGGGAAGGGAAAGGCTACACCTTC.

Worth noting for this clone: This sample includes further DNA sequences coding for the same CDR3. This sequence joins TRBV7-9 and TRBJ1-1, with no clear D. Trimming cost V 5 bases and J 1 base, with 5 bases left between them. This CDR3 spans 12 amino acids. Per germline, CDR1 SEHNR and CDR2 FQNEAQ (reference sequence). CDR3 DNA: TGTGCCAGCAGCCTCTGGAACACTGAAGCTTTCTTT. It codes for CASSLWNTEAFF.

This clone has more than one count but fewer than ten. The chain uses TRBV7-2 and TRBJ2-3, with D possibly matching TRBD2 (6 bases). The V end lost 3 bases, the J end lost 4 bases, and 11 bases lay between the germline ends. The CDR3 runs to 14 residues. Germline CDR1 SGHTA, CDR2 FQGNSA. The CDR3 spells CASSFELAADTQYF. In nucleotides, the CDR3 is TGTGCCAGCAGCTTTGAACTAGCCGCAGATACGCAGTATTTT.

This sequence joins TRBV10-3 and TRBJ1-1; the D gene is possibly TRBD1 (6 bases). Trimming cost V 6 bases and J 0 bases, with 8 bases left between them. Germline CDR1 is ENHRY and CDR2 is SYGVKD. The CDR3 runs to 13 residues. The CDR3 coding sequence is TGTGCCATCAGCCGGACAGTGAACACTGAAGCTTTCTTT. Protein sequence: CAISRTVNTEAFF.